This T cell receptor beta chain was profiled in a study of blood T cell repertoires in COVID-19. As for the study in general: Samples representing acute and convalescent COVID-19 were sourced from the United States, Italy and Spain. The analysed material was cDNA or gDNA that came from T cells, B-cell-depleted T cells, or PBMCs.

CDR1 and CDR2 from the germline V gene are KGHSH and LQKENI. The CDR3 runs 14 residues. The trim removed 5 bases at V and 4 bases at J, leaving 5 bases unmatched. Source study methods: Nucleated cell number was recorded as an estimate derived from reference gene primer amplification. Profiling relied on immunoSEQ multiplex PCR, and the TCRdb table lists in-frame clones only, not all of them. The DNA was the basis for D and trimming; V, J and clone size are from that table. The sample lists about 94,000 clones, about nine tenths occurring once. Sequencing was carried out using peripheral blood. The chain combines TRBV18 with TRBJ1-1; 9 bases are shared with TRBD1. The clonotype originates from a woman older than 75 with acute or convalescent COVID-19. As DNA, the CDR3 is TGTGCCAGCTCATCGGACAGGGGTAGCACTGAAGCTTTCTTT. Amino acids: CASSSDRGSTEAFF.